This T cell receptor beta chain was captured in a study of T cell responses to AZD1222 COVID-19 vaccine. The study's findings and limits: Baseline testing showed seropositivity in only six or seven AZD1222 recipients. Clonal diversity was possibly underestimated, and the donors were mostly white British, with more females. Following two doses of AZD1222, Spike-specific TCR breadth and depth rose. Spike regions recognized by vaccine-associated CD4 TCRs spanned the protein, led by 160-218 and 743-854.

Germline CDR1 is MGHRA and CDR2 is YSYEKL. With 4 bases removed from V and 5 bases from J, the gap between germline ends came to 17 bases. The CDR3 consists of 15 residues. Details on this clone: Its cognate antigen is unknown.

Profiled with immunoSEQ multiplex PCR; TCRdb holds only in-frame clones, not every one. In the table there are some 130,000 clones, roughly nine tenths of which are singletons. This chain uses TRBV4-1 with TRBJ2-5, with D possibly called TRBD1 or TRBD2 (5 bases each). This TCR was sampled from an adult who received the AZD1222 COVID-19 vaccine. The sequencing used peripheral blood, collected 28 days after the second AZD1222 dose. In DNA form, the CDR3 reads TGCGCCAGCAGCCGGAATAGGGGACCTTGGGAGACCCAGTACTTC. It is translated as CASSRNRGPWETQYF.